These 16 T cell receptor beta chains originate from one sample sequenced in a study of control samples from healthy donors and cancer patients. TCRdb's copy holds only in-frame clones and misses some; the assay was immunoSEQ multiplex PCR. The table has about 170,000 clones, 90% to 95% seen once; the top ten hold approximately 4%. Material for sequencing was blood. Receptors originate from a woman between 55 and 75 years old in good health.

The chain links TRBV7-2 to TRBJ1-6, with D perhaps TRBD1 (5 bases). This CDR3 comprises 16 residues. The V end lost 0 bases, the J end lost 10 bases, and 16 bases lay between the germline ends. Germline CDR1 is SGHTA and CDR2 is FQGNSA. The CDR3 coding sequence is TGTGCCAGCAGCTTAGCCCCGGGGGTTTTGGAGTCACCCCTCCACTTT. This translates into CASSLAPGVLESPLHF.

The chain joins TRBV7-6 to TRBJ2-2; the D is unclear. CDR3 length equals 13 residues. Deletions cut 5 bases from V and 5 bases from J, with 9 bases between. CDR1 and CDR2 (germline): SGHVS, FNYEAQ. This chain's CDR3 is CASSNTRTGELFF. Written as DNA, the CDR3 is TGTGCCAGCAGCAACACAAGAACCGGGGAGCTGTTTTTT. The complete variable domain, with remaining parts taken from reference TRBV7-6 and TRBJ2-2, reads GAGVSQSPRYKVTKRGQDVALRCDPISGHVSLYWYRQALGQGPEFLTYFNYEAQQDKSGLPNDRFSAERPEGSISTLTIQRTEQRDSAMYRCASSNTRTGELFFGEGSRLTVL.

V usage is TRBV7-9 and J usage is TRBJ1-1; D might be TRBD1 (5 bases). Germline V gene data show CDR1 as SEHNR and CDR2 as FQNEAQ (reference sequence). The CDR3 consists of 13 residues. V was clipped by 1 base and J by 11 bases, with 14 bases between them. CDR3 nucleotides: TGTGCCAGCAGCTTAGTTGGGGGAAGGGGCGCTTTCTTT. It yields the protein CASSLVGGRGAFF.

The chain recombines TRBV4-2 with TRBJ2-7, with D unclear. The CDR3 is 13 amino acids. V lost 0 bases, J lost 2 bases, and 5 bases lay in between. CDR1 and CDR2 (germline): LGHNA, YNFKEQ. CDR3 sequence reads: CASSQDRTYEQYF. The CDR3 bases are TGTGCCAGCAGCCAAGACAGAACCTACGAGCAGTACTTC.

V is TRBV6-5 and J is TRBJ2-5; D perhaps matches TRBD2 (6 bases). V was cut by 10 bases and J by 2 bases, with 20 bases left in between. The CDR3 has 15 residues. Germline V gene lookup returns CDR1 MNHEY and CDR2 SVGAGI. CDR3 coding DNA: TGTGCCACACAACTGGGGATCAGCGGGCAAGAGACCCAGTACTTC. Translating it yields CATQLGISGQETQYF.

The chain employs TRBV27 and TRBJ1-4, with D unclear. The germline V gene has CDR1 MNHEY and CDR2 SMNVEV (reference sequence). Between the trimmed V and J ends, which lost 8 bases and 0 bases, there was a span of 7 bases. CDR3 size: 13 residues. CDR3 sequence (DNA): TGTGCCAGCCGAAAAGCAACTAATGAAAAACTGTTTTTT. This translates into CASRKATNEKLFF. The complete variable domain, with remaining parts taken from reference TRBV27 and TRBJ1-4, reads EAQVTQNPRYLITVTGKKLTVTCSQNMNHEYMSWYRQDPGLGLRQIYYSMNVEVTDKGDVPEGYKVSRKEKRNFPLILESPSPNQTSLYFCASRKATNEKLFFGSGTQLSVL.

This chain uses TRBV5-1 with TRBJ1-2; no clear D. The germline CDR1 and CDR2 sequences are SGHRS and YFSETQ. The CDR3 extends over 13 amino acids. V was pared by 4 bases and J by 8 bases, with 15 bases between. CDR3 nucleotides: TGCGCCAGCAGCCCGGGCCTCACCCGGGGCTACACCTTC. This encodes CASSPGLTRGYTF.

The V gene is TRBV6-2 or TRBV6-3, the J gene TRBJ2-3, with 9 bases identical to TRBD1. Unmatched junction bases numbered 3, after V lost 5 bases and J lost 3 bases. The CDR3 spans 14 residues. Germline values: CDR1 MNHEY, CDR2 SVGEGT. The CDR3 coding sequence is TGTGCCAGCAGTGTCGGGACAGGGACAGATACGCAGTATTTT. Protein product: CASSVGTGTDTQYF.

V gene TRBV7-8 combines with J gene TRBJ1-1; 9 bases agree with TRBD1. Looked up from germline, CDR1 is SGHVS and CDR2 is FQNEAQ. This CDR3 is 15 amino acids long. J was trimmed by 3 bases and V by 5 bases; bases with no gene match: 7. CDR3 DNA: TGTGCCAGCAGCCCTAACAGGGGGCGTGACACTGAAGCTTTCTTT. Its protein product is CASSPNRGRDTEAFF.

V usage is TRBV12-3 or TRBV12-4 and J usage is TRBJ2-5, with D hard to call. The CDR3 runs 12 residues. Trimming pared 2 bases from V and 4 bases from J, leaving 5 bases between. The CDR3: CASSLPPETQYF. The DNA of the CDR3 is TGTGCCAGCAGTTTACCCCCAGAGACCCAGTACTTC.

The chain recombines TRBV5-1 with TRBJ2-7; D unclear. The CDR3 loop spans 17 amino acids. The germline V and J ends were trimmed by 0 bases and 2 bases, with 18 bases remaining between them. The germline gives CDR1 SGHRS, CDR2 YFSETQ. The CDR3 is CASSLAPPALIPYEQYF. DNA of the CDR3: TGCGCCAGCAGCTTGGCCCCGCCGGCACTAATACCCTACGAGCAGTACTTC.

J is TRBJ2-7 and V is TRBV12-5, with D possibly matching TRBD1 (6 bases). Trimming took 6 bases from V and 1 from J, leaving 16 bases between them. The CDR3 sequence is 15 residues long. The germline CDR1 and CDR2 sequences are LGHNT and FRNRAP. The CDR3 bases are TGTGCTAGTGGCCAGACAGGCAGCCTTTCCTACGAGCAGTACTTC. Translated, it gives CASGQTGSLSYEQYF.

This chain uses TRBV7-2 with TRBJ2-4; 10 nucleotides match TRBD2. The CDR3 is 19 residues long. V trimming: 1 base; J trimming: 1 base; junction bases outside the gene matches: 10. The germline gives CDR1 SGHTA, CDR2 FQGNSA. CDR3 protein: CASSLGTSGMVSAKNIQYF. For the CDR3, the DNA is TGTGCCAGCAGCTTAGGCACTAGCGGGATGGTGTCGGCCAAAAACATTCAGTACTTC.

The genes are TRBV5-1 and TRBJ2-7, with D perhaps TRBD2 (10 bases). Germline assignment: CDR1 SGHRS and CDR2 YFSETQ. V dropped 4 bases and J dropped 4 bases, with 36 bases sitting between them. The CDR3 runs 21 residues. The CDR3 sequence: CASSAAFGTGRLAGVGYEQYF. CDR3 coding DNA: TGCGCCAGCAGCGCGGCGTTCGGGACAGGGCGTCTAGCGGGGGTTGGTTACGAGCAGTACTTC.

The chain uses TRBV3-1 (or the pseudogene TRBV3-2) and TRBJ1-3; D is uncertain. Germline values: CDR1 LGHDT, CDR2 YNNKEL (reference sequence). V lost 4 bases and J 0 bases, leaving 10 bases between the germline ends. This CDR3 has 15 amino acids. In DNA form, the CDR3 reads TGTGCCAGCAGCCGGGAAGGCCCCTCTGGAAACACCATATATTTT. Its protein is CASSREGPSGNTIYF.

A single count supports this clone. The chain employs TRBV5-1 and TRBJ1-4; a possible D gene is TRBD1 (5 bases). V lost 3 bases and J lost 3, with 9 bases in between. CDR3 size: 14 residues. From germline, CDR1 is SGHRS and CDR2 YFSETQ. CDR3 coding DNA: TGCGCCAGCAGCTCGGACACAGCTAATGAAAAACTGTTTTTT. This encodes CASSSDTANEKLFF.